This TCR beta chain was sequenced for a study of T-cell reconstitution after alpha-beta-depleted transplantation in children. TCRbeta library construction was performed incorporating unique molecular identifiers. One entry per CDR3 protein, called by TCRdb with MiXCR from the PCR reads. The table has about half a million distinct CDR3 sequences, around 13% seen once. This clonotype occurred a few times. The CDR3 is 15 residues long. Trimming at V came to 4 bases and at J to 1 base, leaving 5 bases not matched to a gene. The receptor's source is a human donor who donated a stem cell graft to a child with combined immunodeficiency. The chain links TRBV12-3 or TRBV12-4 to TRBJ2-3, with 7 bases fitting TRBD1. The source material was PBMCs from the stem cell graft donor, sampled from the stem cell graft. As DNA, the CDR3 is TGTGCCAGCAGTTGGGTGCAGGGGGGCACAGATACGCAGTATTTT. It translates to CASSWVQGGTDTQYF.